The 2 T cell receptor beta chains given below trace back to one sample, sequenced in a study of blood T cells in healthy people across ages. Next came a second PCR, run for roughly 6 to 11 cycles, which used a sample-barcoded 5' primer along with a J-beta primer mix. Using its own MiXCR run on the 5' RACE reads, TCRdb lists one record per CDR3 protein. The sample carries roughly 1.9 million distinct CDR3 sequences, roughly two fifths recorded once. The sequenced sample was blood. All receptors come from a human donor in good health.

In this sample, this clonotype turned up many times. The chain combines TRBV7-2 with TRBJ2-3; the D gene is possibly TRBD2 (5 bases). CDR1 is SGHTA and CDR2 is FQGNSA in the germline V gene. The CDR3 spans 15 residues. The V end was cut by 1 base, the J end by 1 base, with 9 bases between. CDR3 amino acids: CASSLGGLGTDTQYF. As DNA, the CDR3 is TGTGCCAGCAGCTTAGGCGGGCTGGGCACAGATACGCAGTATTTT.

This clonotype was seen only a few times. One end of the junction is discordant with germline, which a read error may explain. The chain couples TRBV7-9 to TRBJ1-4; D unclear. Germline V gene data show CDR1 as SEHNR and CDR2 as FQNEAQ (reference sequence). CDR3 length equals 15 residues. The CDR3 here is CVSSLDTATNEKLFF. In DNA, the CDR3 is TGTGTCAGCAGCTTAGACACGGCAACTAATGAAAAACTGTTTTTT.